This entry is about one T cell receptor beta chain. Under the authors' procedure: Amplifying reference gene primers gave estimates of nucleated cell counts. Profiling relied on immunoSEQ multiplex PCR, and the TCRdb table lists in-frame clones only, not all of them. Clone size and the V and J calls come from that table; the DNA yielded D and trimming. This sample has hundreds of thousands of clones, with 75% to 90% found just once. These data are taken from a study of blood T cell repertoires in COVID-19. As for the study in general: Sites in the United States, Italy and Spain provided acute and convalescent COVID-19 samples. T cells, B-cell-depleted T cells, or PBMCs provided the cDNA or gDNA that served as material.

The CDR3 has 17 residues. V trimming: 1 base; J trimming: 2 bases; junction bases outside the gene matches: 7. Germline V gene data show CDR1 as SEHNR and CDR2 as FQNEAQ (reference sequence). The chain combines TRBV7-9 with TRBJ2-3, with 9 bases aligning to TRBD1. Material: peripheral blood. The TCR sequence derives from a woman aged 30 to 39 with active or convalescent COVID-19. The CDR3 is CASSLGSGTGITDTQYF. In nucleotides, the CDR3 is TGTGCCAGCAGCTTAGGGTCCGGGACAGGGATCACAGATACGCAGTATTTT.